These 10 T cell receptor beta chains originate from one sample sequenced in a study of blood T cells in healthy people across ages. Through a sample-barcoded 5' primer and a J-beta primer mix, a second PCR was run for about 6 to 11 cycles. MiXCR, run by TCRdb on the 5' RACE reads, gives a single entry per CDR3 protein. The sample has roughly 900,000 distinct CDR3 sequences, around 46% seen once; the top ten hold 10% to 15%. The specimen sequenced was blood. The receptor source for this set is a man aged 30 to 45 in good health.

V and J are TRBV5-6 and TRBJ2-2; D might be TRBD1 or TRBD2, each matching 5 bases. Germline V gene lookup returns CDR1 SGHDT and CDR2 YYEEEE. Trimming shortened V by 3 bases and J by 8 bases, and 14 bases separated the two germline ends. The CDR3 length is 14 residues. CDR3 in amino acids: CASSSGPLRGELFF. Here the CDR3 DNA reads TGTGCCAGCAGCTCGGGACCGCTGCGGGGGGAGCTGTTTTTT.

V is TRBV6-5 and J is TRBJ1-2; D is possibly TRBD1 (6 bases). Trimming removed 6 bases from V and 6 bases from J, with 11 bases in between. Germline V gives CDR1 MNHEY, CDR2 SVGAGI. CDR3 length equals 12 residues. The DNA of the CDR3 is TGTGCCAGCAGCCAGGGGAGCGATGGCTACACCTTC. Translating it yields CASSQGSDGYTF.

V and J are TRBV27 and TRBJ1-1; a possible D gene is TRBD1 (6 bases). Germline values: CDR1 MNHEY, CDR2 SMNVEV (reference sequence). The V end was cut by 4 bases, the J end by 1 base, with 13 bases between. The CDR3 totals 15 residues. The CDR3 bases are TGTGCCAGCAGTTATATCGGGACATCGAACACTGAAGCTTTCTTT. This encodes CASSYIGTSNTEAFF.

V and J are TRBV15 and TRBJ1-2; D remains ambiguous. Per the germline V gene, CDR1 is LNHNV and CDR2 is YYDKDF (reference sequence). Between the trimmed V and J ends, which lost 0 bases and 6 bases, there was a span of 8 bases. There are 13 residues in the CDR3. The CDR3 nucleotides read TGTGCCACCAGCAGAGATGAGGCAGATGGCTACACCTTC. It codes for CATSRDEADGYTF.

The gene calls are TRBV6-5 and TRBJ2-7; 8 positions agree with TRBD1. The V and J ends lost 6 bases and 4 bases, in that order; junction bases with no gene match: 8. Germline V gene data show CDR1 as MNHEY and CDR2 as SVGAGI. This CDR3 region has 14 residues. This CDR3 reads CASREGTGGYEQYF. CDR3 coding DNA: TGTGCCAGCAGGGAGGGGACAGGAGGTTACGAGCAGTACTTC.

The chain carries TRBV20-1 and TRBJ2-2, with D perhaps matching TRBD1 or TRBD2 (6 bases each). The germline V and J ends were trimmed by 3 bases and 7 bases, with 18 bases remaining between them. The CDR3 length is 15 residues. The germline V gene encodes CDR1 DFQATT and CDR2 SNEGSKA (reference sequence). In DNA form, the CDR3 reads TGCAGTGCTAGGTCTCGAGGGGGGTACGTCGGGGAGCTGTTTTTT. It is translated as CSARSRGGYVGELFF.

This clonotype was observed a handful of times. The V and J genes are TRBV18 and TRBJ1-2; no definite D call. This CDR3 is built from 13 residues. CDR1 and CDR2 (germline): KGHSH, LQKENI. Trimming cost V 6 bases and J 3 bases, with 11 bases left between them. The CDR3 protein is CASSPGADYGYTF. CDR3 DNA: TGTGCCAGCTCGCCCGGTGCGGACTATGGCTACACCTTC. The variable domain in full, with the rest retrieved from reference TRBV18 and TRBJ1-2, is NAGVMQNPRHLVRRRGQEARLRCSPMKGHSHVYWYRQLPEEGLKFMVYLQKENIIDESGMPKERFSAEFPKEGPSILRIQQVVRGDSAAYFCASSPGADYGYTFGSGTRLTVV.

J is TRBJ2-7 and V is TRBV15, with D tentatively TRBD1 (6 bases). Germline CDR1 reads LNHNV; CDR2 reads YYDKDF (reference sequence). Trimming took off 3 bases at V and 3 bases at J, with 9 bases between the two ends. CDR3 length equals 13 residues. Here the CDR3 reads CATSSGQNYEQYF. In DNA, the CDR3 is TGTGCCACCAGCAGTGGACAGAACTACGAGCAGTACTTC.

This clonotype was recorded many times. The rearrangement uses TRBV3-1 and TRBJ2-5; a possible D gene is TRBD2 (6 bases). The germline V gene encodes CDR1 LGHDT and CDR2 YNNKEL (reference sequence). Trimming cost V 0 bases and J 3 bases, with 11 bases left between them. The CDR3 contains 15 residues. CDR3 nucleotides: TGTGCCAGCAGCCAAGATCGACTAGTCAAAGAGACCCAGTACTTC. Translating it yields CASSQDRLVKETQYF.

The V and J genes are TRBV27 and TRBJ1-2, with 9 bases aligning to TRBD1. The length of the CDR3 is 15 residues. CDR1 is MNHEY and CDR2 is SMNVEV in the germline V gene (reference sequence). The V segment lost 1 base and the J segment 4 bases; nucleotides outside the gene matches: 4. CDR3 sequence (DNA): TGTGCCAGCAGTTTATGGGGACAGGGACGCTATGGCTACACCTTC. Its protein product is CASSLWGQGRYGYTF.